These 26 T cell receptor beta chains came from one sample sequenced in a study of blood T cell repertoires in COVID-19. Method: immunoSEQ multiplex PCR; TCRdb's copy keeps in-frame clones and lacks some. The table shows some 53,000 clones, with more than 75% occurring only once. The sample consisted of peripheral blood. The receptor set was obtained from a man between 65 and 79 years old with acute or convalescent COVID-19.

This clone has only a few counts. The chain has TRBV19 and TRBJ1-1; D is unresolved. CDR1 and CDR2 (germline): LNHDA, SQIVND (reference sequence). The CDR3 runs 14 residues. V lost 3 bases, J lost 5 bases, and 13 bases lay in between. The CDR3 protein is CASSIKAGETEAFF. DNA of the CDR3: TGTGCCAGTAGTATTAAGGCGGGAGAAACTGAAGCTTTCTTT.

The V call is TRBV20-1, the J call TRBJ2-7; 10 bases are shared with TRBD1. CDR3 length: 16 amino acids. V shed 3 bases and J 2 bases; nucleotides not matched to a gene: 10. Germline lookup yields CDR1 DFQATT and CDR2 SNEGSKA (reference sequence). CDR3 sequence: CSASRPGTGVTYEQYF. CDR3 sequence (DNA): TGCAGTGCTAGTCGACCCGGGACAGGGGTTACCTACGAGCAGTACTTC.

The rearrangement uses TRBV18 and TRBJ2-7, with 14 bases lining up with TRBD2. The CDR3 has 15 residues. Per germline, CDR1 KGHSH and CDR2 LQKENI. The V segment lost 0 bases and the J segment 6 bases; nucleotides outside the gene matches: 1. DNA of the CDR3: TGTGCCAGCTCACCACCTGGGACTAGCGGGAGCGAGCAGTACTTC. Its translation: CASSPPGTSGSEQYF.

For the CDR3, the DNA is TGCGCCAGCAGCAAGCAGGGGGCTTCTAGCACAGATACGCAGTATTTT. Protein product: CASSKQGASSTDTQYF. This rearrangement joins TRBV5-1 to TRBJ2-3; 8 bases match TRBD1. The CDR3 has 16 residues. V shed 4 bases and J 0 bases; nucleotides not matched to a gene: 7. Germline V gene data show CDR1 as SGHRS and CDR2 as YFSETQ.

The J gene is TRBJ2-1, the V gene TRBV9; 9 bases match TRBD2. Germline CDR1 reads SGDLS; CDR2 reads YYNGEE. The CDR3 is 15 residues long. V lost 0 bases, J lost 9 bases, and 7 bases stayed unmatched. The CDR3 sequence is CASSVGDSGRTEQFF. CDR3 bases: TGTGCCAGCAGCGTAGGTGATAGCGGGAGAACTGAGCAGTTCTTC.

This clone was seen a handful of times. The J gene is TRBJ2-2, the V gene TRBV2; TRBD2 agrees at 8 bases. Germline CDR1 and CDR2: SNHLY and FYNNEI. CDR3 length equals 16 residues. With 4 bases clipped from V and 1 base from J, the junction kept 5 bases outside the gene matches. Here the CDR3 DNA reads TGTGCCAGCAGTGGATCTAGCGGGTTGAACACCGGGGAGCTGTTTTTT. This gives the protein CASSGSSGLNTGELFF.

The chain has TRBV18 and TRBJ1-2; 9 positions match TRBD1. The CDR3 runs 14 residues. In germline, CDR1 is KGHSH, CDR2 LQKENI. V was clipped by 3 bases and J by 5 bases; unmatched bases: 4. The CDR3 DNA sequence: TGTGCCAGCTCACCCGGGACAGGGAGATATGGCTACACCTTC. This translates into CASSPGTGRYGYTF.

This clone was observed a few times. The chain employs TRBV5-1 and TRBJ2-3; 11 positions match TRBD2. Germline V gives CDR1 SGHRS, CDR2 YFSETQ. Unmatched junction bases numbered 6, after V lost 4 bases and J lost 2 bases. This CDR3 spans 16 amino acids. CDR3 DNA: TGCGCCAGCAGCGTCACTAGCGGGAGCAACACAGATACGCAGTATTTT. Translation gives CASSVTSGSNTDTQYF.

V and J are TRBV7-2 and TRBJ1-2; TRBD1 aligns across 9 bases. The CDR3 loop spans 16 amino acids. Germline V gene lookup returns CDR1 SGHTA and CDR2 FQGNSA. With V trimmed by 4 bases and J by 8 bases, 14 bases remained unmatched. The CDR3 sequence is CASSYKGQGGFSGYTF. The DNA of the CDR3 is TGTGCCAGCAGCTATAAGGGACAGGGAGGTTTCTCAGGCTACACCTTC.

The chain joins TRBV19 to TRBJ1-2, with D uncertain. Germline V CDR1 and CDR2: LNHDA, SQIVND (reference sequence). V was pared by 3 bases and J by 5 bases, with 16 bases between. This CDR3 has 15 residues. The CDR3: CASSMKTGMEYGYTF. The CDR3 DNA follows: TGTGCCAGTAGTATGAAGACGGGGATGGAATATGGCTACACCTTC.

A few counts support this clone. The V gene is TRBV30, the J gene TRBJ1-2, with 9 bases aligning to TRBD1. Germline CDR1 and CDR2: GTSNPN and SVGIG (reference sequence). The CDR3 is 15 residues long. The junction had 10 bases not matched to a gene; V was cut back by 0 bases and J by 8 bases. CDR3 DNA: TGTGCCTGGAGTGTACAGGGGGCTTCCTCCTTAGGCTACACCTTC. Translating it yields CAWSVQGASSLGYTF.

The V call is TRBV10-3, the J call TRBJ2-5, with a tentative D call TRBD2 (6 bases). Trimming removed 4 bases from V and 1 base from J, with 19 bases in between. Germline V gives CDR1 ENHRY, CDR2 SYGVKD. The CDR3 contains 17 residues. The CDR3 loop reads CAISATSAGTFQETQYF. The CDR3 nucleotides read TGTGCCATCAGTGCAACGTCTGCGGGAACTTTCCAAGAGACCCAGTACTTC.

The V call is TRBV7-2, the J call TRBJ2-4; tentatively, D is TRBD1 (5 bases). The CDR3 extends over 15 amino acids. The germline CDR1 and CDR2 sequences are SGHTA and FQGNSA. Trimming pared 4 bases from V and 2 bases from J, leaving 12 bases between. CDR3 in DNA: TGTGCCAGCAGCTCAAGCTGGGGCACCAAAAACATTCAGTACTTC. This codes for CASSSSWGTKNIQYF.

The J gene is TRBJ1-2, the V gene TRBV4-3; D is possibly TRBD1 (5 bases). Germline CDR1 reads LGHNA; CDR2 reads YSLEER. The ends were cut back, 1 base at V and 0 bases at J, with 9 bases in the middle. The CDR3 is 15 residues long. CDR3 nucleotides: TGCGCCAGCAGCCAAGGGGCAGGGACTAACTATGGCTACACCTTC. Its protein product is CASSQGAGTNYGYTF.

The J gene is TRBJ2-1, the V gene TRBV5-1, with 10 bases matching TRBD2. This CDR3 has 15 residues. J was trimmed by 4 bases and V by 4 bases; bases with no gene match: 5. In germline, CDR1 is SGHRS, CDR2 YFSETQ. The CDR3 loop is CASSRTSGTYNEQFF. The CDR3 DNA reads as TGCGCCAGCAGCCGTACTAGCGGGACGTACAATGAGCAGTTCTTC.

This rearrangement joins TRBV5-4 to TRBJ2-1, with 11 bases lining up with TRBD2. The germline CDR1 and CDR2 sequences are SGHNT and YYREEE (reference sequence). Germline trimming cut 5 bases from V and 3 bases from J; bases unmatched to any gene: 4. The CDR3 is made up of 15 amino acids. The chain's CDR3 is CASRPGLADYNEQFF. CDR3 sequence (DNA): TGTGCCAGCAGGCCGGGACTAGCGGACTACAATGAGCAGTTCTTC.

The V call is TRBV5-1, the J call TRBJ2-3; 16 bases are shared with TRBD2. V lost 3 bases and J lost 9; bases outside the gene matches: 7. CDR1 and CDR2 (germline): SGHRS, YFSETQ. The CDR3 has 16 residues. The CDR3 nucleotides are TGCGCCAGCAGCTCCTTGGGACTAGCGGGAGGGGGAACGCAGTATTTT. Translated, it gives CASSSLGLAGGGTQYF.

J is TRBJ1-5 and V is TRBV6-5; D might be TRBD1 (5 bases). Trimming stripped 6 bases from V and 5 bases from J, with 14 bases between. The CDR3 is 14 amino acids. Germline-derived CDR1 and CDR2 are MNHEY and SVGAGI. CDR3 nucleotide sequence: TGTGCCAGCAGCCCAATGCAGGGTCATCAGCCCCAGCATTTT. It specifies CASSPMQGHQPQHF.

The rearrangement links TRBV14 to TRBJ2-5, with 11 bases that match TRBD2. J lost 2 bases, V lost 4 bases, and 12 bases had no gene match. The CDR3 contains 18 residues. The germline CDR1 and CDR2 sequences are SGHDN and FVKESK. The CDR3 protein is CASSPLPKTSGGQETQYF. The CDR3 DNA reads TGTGCCAGCAGCCCCTTACCGAAAACTAGCGGGGGTCAAGAGACCCAGTACTTC.

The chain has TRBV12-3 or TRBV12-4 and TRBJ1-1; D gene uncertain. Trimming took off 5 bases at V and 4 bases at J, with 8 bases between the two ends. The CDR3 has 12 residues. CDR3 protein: CASSPLGTEAFF. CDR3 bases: TGTGCCAGCAGTCCTCTAGGCACTGAAGCTTTCTTT.

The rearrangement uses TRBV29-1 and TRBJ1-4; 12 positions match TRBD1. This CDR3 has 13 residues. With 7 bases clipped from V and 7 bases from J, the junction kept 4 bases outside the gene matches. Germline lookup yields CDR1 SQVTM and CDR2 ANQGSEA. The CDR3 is CSAMGQGAEKLFF. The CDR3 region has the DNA TGCAGCGCCATGGGACAGGGGGCTGAAAAACTGTTTTTT.

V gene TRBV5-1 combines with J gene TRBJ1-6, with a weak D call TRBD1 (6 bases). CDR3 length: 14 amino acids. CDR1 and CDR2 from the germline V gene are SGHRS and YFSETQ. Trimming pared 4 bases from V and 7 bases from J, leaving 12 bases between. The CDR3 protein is CASSPGAVNSPLHF. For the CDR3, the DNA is TGCGCCAGCAGCCCAGGGGCTGTAAATTCACCCCTCCACTTT.

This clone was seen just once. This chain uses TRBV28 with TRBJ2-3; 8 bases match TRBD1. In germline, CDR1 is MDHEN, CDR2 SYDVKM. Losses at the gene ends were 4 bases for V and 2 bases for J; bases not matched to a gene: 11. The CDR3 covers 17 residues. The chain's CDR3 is CASSSPSQGGYTDTQYF. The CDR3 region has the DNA TGTGCCAGCAGTTCACCGTCACAGGGGGGATACACAGATACGCAGTATTTT.

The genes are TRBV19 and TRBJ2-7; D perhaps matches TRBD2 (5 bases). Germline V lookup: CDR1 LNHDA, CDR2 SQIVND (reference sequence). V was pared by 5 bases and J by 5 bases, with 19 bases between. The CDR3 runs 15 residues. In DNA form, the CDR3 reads TGTGCCAGTAGTCCCTCGATTAGCGAGGGTCACGAGCAGTACGTC. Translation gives CASSPSISEGHEQYV.

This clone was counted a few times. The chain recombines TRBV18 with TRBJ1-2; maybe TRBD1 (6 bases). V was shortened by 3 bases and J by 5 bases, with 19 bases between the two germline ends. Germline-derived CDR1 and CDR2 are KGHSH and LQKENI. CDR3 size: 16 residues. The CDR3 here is CASSPLGDRRIYGYTF. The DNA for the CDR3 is TGTGCCAGCTCACCTTTAGGCGACAGGCGGATATATGGCTACACCTTC.

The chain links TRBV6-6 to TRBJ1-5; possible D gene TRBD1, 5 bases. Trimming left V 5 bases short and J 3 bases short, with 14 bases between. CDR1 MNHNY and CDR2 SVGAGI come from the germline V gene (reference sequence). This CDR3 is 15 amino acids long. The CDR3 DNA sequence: TGTGCCAGCAGTGGGGGGGACCCCCACAATCAGCCCCAGCATTTT. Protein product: CASSGGDPHNQPQHF.